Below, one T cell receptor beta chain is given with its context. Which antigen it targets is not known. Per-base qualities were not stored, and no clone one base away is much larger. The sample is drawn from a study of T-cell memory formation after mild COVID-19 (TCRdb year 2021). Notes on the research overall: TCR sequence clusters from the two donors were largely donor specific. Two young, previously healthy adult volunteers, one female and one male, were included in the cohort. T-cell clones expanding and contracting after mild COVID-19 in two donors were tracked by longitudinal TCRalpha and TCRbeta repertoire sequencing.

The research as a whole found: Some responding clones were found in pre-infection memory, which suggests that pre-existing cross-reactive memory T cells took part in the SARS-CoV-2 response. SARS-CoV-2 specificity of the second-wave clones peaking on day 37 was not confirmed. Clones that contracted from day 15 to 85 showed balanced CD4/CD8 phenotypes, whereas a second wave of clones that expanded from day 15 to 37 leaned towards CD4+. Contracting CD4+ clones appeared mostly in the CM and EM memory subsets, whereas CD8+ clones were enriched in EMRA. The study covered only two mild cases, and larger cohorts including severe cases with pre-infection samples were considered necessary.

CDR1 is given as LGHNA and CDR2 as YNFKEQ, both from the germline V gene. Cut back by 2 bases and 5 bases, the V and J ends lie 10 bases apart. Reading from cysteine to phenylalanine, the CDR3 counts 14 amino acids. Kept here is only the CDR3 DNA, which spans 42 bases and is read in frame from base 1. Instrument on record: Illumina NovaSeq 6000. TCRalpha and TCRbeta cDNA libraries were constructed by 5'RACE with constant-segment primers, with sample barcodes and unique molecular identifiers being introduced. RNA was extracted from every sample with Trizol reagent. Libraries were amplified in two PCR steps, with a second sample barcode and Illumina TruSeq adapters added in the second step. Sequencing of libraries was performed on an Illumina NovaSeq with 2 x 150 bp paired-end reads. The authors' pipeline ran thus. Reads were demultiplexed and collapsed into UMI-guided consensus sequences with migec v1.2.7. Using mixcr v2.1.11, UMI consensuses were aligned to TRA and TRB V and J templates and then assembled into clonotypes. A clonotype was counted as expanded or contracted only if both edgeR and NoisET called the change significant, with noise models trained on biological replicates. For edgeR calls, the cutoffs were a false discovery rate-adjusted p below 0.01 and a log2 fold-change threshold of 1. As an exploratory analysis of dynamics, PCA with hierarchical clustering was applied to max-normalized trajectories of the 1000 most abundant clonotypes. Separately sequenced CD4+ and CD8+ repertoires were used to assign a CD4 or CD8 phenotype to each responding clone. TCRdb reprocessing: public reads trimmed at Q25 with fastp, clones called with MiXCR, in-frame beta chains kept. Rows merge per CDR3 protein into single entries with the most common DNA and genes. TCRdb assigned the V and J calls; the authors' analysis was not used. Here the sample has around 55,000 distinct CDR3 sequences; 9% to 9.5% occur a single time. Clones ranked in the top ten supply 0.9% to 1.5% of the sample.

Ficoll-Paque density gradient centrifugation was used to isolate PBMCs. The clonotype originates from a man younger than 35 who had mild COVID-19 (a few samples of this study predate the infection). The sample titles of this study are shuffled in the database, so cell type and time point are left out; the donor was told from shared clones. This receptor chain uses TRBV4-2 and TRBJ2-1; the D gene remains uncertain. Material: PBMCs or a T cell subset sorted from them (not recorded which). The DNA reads TGTGCCAGCAGCCAACGCTTGGTGGACAATGAGCAGTTCTTC. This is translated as CASSQRLVDNEQFF.